These T cell receptor beta chains were read from a single sample in a study of T cell responses to AZD1222 COVID-19 vaccine. Here immunoSEQ multiplex PCR was the method, and the copy in TCRdb shows in-frame clones only, minus some. The repertoire holds more than 85,000 clones, with around nine tenths as singletons. The sequenced sample was peripheral blood, obtained 28 days after the second AZD1222 dose. These receptors all stem from an adult who received the AZD1222 COVID-19 vaccine. Both conserved end residues are part of each CDR3. Each record gives: clone size, V gene, J gene, D gene, CDR3 DNA, CDR3 protein. A D gene is named only where the DNA matches it firmly. Clone size, where shown, is once, few, many, or a class for clones that have expanded.

few	TRBV11-2	TRBJ1-2	.	TGTGCCAGCAGCTTAGATCTCCAGACTAATAGCTACACCTTC	CASSLDLQTNSYTF
.	TRBV11-3	TRBJ2-7	TRBD2	TGTGCCAGCAGCCGGACTAGCGGGGGGTACGAGCAGTACTTC	CASSRTSGGYEQYF
.	TRBV7-9	TRBJ1-2	TRBD1	TGTGCCAGCAGCTTAGCGGTGACAGGGCATGGCTACACCTTC	CASSLAVTGHGYTF
.	TRBV6-2/TRBV6-3	TRBJ1-3	.	TGTGCCAGCAGTCGGAGGGGCGGAATCACTGGAAACACCATATATTTT	CASSRRGGITGNTIYF
.	TRBV7-9	TRBJ1-1	.	TGTGCCAGCAGCAACCTAGGGACGATTGACACTGAAGCTTTCTTT	CASSNLGTIDTEAFF
.	TRBV19	TRBJ2-1	.	TGTGCCAGTAGTATATTCCTTGCCCGTAACTCCTACAATGAGCAGTTCTTC	CASSIFLARNSYNEQFF
.	TRBV28	TRBJ2-2	TRBD2	TGTGCCAGCAGTCCGGGGACTAGCGGGAGAAGCACCGGGGAGCTGTTTTTT	CASSPGTSGRSTGELFF
.	TRBV5-1	TRBJ2-3	TRBD2	TGCGCCAGCAGCTTGGGGACTAGCGGGGGAACAGATACGCAGTATTTT	CASSLGTSGGTDTQYF
.	TRBV30	TRBJ1-3	.	TGTGCCACGACGCAGTCATCAAACACCATATATTTT	CATTQSSNTIYF
.	TRBV11-2	TRBJ2-1	.	TGTGCCAGCAGCTTAAAACCCGACAATGAGCAGTTCTTC	CASSLKPDNEQFF
.	TRBV27	TRBJ1-1	.	TGTGCCAGCAGTTTATTAGGGGAGGGGTTCGCTGAAGCTTTCTTT	CASSLLGEGFAEAFF
.	TRBV29-1	TRBJ2-3	.	TGCAGCGTCGACCCAGGGACGACAGATACGCAGTATTTT	CSVDPGTTDTQYF
.	TRBV7-9	TRBJ1-2	.	TGTGCCAGCAGCTTAATTGGCAGGGGAGTAGGTAACTATGGCTACACCTTC	CASSLIGRGVGNYGYTF
.	TRBV27	TRBJ1-2	.	TGTGCCAGCAGTTTAGGTCAGGGGCCCGTTGGGGGCTACACCTTC	CASSLGQGPVGGYTF
.	TRBV18	TRBJ2-1	.	TGTGCCAGCTCACCACCGGGGAGCTCCTACAATGAGCAGTTCTTC	CASSPPGSSYNEQFF
.	TRBV5-4	TRBJ2-7	.	TGTGCCAGCATCAACCCGGCAGATCCCTACGAGCAGTACTTC	CASINPADPYEQYF
.	TRBV6-4	TRBJ2-7	.	TGTGCCAGCAGTGTCGAACCAGGGGAAACCTACGAGCAGTACTTC	CASSVEPGETYEQYF
.	TRBV12-3/TRBV12-4	TRBJ1-2	.	TGTGCCAGCACCCCCCGGCCTAACTATGGCTACACCTTC	CASTPRPNYGYTF
few	TRBV5-1	TRBJ1-4	TRBD1	TGCGCCAGCAGCCCGGGCCCCTCAGGGGGTGTTAATGAAAAACTGTTTTTT	CASSPGPSGGVNEKLFF
.	TRBV6-5	TRBJ2-5	.	TGTGCCAGCAGTTACTCGAGGGGGATCCAAGAGACCCAGTACTTC	CASSYSRGIQETQYF
.	TRBV11-2	TRBJ1-1	TRBD1	TGTGCCAGCAGATCCCAACTGGACAGGGGGCTTTTAGGCACTGAAGCTTTCTTT	CASRSQLDRGLLGTEAFF
.	TRBV2	TRBJ1-2	TRBD1	TGTGCCAGCAGGGGACAGGCTGCTAACTATGGCTACACCTTC	CASRGQAANYGYTF
.	TRBV3-1/TRBV3-2	TRBJ2-5	.	TGTGCCAGCAGCCAAGTAAATAAGGAGACCCAGTACTTC	CASSQVNKETQYF
.	TRBV2	TRBJ1-4	.	TGTGCCAGCAGTTCGAACAGCGGTGAAAAACTGTTTTTT	CASSSNSGEKLFF
.	TRBV27	TRBJ1-2	.	TGTGCCAGCAGCCCACCCGGTTTAAACTATGGCTACACCTTC	CASSPPGLNYGYTF
.	TRBV29-1	TRBJ2-1	.	TGCAGCGCCGGGGAAGGGCCTCACAATGAGCAGTTCTTC	CSAGEGPHNEQFF
.	TRBV2	TRBJ1-1	.	TGTGCCAGCAGTGATGGGCCGCTGAACACTGAAGCTTTCTTT	CASSDGPLNTEAFF
.	TRBV5-8	TRBJ2-7	.	TGTGCCAGCAGCTTGAGCAGGGGACCCTACGAGCAGTACTTC	CASSLSRGPYEQYF
.	TRBV12-3/TRBV12-4	TRBJ1-1	.	TGTGCCAGCAGTCGGAGGCCGGACACTGAAGCTTTCTTT	CASSRRPDTEAFF
.	TRBV27	TRBJ2-1	TRBD1	TGTGCCATCAGACAGGGTGATGAGCAGTTCTTC	CAIRQGDEQFF
.	TRBV5-1	TRBJ1-1	.	TGCGCCAGCAGCTTGGTGGGCAGTGAAGCTTTCTTT	CASSLVGSEAFF
.	TRBV24-1	TRBJ1-5	.	TGTGCCACCAGTGATTTTGATAGTAATCAGCCCCAGCATTTT	CATSDFDSNQPQHF
.	TRBV7-2	TRBJ2-1	.	TGTGCCAGCAGCTTAGGGCCCGAGCAGTTCTTC	CASSLGPEQFF
once	TRBV5-1	TRBJ2-6	.	TGCGCCAGCAGCTCCGGCTCTGGGGCCAACGTCCTGACTTTC	CASSSGSGANVLTF
.	TRBV28	TRBJ1-2	.	TGTGCCAGCATCCGGATAGGGGGGGCAGGTCATAACTATGGCTACACCTTC	CASIRIGGAGHNYGYTF
.	TRBV3-1/TRBV3-2	TRBJ1-5	.	TGTGCCAGCAGCCCAGGACTGAGCAATCAGCCCCAGCATTTT	CASSPGLSNQPQHF
.	TRBV27	TRBJ2-1	TRBD2	TGTGCCAGCAGTACCGCTAGCGGGGGGCCCTACAATGAGCAGTTCTTC	CASSTASGGPYNEQFF
.	TRBV30	TRBJ1-2	.	TGTGCCTGGATCACAGGGATTAGTAACTATGGCTACACCTTC	CAWITGISNYGYTF
.	TRBV19	TRBJ2-7	TRBD2	TGTGCCAGTAGTATAAGTCCCGGACTAGCGGGCTACGAGCAGTACTTC	CASSISPGLAGYEQYF
once	TRBV13	TRBJ2-7	.	TGTGCCAGCAGGGTCTACGGGGAGCGCTACGAGCAGTACTTC	CASRVYGERYEQYF
.	TRBV19	TRBJ1-3	.	TGTGCCAGTAGTATCTCGGTCCCCAGTGGTGGAAACACCATATATTTT	CASSISVPSGGNTIYF
.	TRBV5-6	TRBJ1-2	.	TGTGCCAGCAGGGGCCAGGGGGGCTACACCTTC	CASRGQGGYTF
once	TRBV19	TRBJ1-1	.	TGTGCCAGTAGTGTAAAGGGCCCGAACACTGAAGCTTTCTTT	CASSVKGPNTEAFF
.	TRBV27	TRBJ1-1	.	TGTGCCAGCAGTTTAAAGGGCGGCACTGAAGCTTTCTTT	CASSLKGGTEAFF
.	TRBV29-1	TRBJ2-2	.	TGCAGCGTGCAGGACTGGAACACCGGGGAGCTGTTTTTT	CSVQDWNTGELFF
.	TRBV20-1	TRBJ2-7	TRBD2	TGCAGTGCTAGTGCAAGCGGGGAACCCTACGAGCAGTACTTC	CSASASGEPYEQYF
.	TRBV5-1	TRBJ2-1	.	TGCGCCAGCAGCTCTGTCGGGACCTCCTACAATGAGCAGTTCTTC	CASSSVGTSYNEQFF
.	TRBV27	TRBJ2-1	.	TGTGCCAGCAGTTCCCTCTATTCTCGGGGGCACACCTACAATGAGCAGTTCTTC	CASSSLYSRGHTYNEQFF
.	TRBV12-5	TRBJ1-2	TRBD1	TGTGCTAGTGGGGCGGGACAGAGTTATGGCTACACCTTC	CASGAGQSYGYTF
.	TRBV11-1	TRBJ2-7	.	TGTGCCAGCAGCTTTCGACAGGATTCCTACGAGCAGTACTTC	CASSFRQDSYEQYF
once	TRBV19	TRBJ2-7	.	TGTGCCAGTAGTCTCCTCTCCTACGAGCAGTACTTC	CASSLLSYEQYF
.	TRBV10-3	TRBJ1-2	.	TGTGCCAGCCGGGACGGCGGCAGGGCTAACTATGGCTACACCTTC	CASRDGGRANYGYTF
.	TRBV30	TRBJ1-2	TRBD1	TGTGCCTGGAGTTCAGGGGGTGGCTACACCTTC	CAWSSGGGYTF
.	TRBV7-8	TRBJ1-1	.	TGTGCCAGCAGCACCTACAGGGAGCTGAACACTGAAGCTTTCTTT	CASSTYRELNTEAFF
once	TRBV6-1	TRBJ2-6	.	TGTGCCAGCAGTGAAGTATCAGGGGGGGCCAACGTCCTGACTTTC	CASSEVSGGANVLTF
.	TRBV28	TRBJ1-4	.	TGTGCCAGCAGCCCAGGGGACCTTAATGAAAAACTGTTTTTT	CASSPGDLNEKLFF
.	TRBV2	TRBJ2-7	.	TGTGCCAGCAATATGAGACAGGCTTATGAATGGCAGTACTTC	CASNMRQAYEWQYF
.	TRBV10-2	TRBJ2-1	TRBD2	TGCGCCAGCAGGCCCGACTCGGGACTAGCGGGCGAGAGCTCCTACAATGAGCAGTTCTTC	CASRPDSGLAGESSYNEQFF
.	TRBV3-1/TRBV3-2	TRBJ2-1	.	TGTGCCAGCAGCCAAGATCTCGGCTCGCACAATGAGCAGTTCTTC	CASSQDLGSHNEQFF
once	TRBV3-1/TRBV3-2	TRBJ2-7	.	TGTGCCAGCAGCCAAGGCCAGACCTACGAGCAGTACTTC	CASSQGQTYEQYF